The rows below give T cell receptor beta chains drawn from one sample of a study of T cell responses to AZD1222 COVID-19 vaccine. TCRdb's table, derived via immunoSEQ multiplex PCR, lists solely in-frame clones and lacks some. The data contain approximately 110,000 clones, roughly 90% of them singletons. This specimen was peripheral blood, taken on day 0 of AZD1222 vaccination. All receptors derive from an adult in good health. CDR3s include the opening cysteine and the closing phenylalanine or tryptophan. A D gene is named only where the DNA matches it firmly. Some rows have no size entry. The others give once, few or many, or a class for an expanded clone.

- - TRBJ1-5 TRBV6-5 CASNPLGRGNQPQHF TGTGCCAGCAACCCCCTAGGGAGAGGCAATCAGCCCCAGCATTTT
- - TRBJ1-5 TRBV7-8 CASSLGDSSQPQHF TGTGCCAGCAGCTTAGGCGATAGCAGTCAGCCCCAGCATTTT
TRBD1 - TRBJ2-5 TRBV28 CASSLSTGARETQYF TGTGCCAGCAGTTTATCAACAGGGGCCCGAGAGACCCAGTACTTC
TRBD2 - TRBJ2-1 TRBV11-3 CASSQPRGGHLNEQFF TGTGCCAGCAGCCAACCTCGGGGGGGCCACCTCAATGAGCAGTTCTTC
TRBD1 - TRBJ1-4 TRBV4-2 CASSQDLGQGARNEKLFF TGTGCCAGCAGCCAAGATTTGGGACAGGGGGCGCGAAATGAAAAACTGTTTTTT
- - TRBJ1-1 TRBV30 CAWSVGRGNTEAFF TGTGCCTGGAGTGTCGGCAGGGGGAACACTGAAGCTTTCTTT
- few TRBJ2-7 TRBV11-3 CASSPEYWGAGYEQYF TGTGCCAGCAGCCCAGAGTACTGGGGCGCTGGCTACGAGCAGTACTTC
TRBD1 - TRBJ2-1 TRBV7-9 CASSSLGQGTYNEQFF TGTGCCAGCAGCTCCCTCGGACAGGGGACCTACAATGAGCAGTTCTTC
- - TRBJ2-5 TRBV7-8 CASSSNTGTETQYF TGTGCCAGCAGCTCCAACACGGGGACAGAGACCCAGTACTTC
- - TRBJ1-2 TRBV7-8 CASSLGQLGYTF TGTGCCAGCAGCTTAGGCCAGCTAGGCTACACCTTC
- - TRBJ2-7 TRBV25-1 CASSEVGSVSYEQYF TGTGCCAGCAGTGAAGTTGGCAGCGTGTCCTACGAGCAGTACTTC
TRBD1 once TRBJ1-4 TRBV7-9 CASSPLTGTNEKLFF TGTGCCAGCAGCCCCTTGACAGGGACGAATGAAAAACTGTTTTTT
- - TRBJ1-3 TRBV7-9 CASSLVINSGNTIYF TGTGCCAGCAGCTTAGTGATTAACTCTGGAAACACCATATATTTT